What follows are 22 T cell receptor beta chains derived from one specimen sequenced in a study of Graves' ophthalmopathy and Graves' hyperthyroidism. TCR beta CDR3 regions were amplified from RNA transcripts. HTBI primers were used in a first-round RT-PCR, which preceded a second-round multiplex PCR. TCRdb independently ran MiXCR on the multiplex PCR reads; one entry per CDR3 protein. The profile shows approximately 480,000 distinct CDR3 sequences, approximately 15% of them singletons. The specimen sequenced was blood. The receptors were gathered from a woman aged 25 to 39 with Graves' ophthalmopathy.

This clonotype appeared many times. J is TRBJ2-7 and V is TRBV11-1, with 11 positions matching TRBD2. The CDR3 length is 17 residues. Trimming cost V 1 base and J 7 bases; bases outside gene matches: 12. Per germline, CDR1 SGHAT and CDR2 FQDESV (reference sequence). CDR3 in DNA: TGTGCCAGCAGCTTAGGGACTAGCGGGCTCTACGCAGTGGAGCAGTACTTC. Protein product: CASSLGTSGLYAVEQYF.

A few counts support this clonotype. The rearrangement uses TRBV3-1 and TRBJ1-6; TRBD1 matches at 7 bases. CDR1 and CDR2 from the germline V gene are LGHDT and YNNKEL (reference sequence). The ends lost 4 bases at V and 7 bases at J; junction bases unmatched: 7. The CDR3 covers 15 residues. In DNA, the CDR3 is TGTGCCAGCAGCCCCTACCGGGACAGAAATTCACCCCTCCACTTT. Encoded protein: CASSPYRDRNSPLHF. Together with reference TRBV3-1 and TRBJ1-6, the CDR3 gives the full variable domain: DTAVSQTPKYLVTQMGNDKSIKCEQNLGHDTMYWYKQDSKKFLKIMFSYNNKELIINETVPNRFSPKSPDKAHLNLHINSLELGDSAVYFCASSPYRDRNSPLHFGNGTRLTVT.

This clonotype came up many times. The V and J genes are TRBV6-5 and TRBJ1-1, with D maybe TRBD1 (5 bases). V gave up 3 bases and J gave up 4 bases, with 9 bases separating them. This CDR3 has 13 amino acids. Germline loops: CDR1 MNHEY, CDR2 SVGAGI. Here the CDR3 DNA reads TGTGCCAGCAGTTATGTGGGGGGCACTGAAGCTTTCTTT. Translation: CASSYVGGTEAFF.

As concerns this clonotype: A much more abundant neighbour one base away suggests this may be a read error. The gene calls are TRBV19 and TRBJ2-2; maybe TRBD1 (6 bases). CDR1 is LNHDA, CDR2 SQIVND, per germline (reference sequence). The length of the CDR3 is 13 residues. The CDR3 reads CASSIVGAGELCF. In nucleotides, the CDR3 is TGTGCCAGTAGTATTGTGGGGGCTGGGGAGCTGTGTTTT.

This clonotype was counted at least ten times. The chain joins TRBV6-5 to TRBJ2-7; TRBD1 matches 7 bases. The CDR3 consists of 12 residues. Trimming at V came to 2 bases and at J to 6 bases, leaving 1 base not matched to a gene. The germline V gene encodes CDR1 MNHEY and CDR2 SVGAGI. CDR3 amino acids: CASSYGQAEQYF. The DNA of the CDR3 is TGTGCCAGCAGTTACGGACAGGCCGAGCAGTACTTC.

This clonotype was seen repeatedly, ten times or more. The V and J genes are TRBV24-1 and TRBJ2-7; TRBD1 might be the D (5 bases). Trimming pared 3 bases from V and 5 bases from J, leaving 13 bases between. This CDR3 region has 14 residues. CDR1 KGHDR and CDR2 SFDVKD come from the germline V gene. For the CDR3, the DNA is TGTGCCACCAGTGATCCAAGGGGCCCCGACGAGCAGTACTTC. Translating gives CATSDPRGPDEQYF.

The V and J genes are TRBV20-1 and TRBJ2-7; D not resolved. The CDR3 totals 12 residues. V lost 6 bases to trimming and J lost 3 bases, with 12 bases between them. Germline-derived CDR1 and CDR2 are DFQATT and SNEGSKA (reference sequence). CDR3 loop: CSAPTADYEQYF. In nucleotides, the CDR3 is TGCAGTGCGCCGACTGCGGACTACGAGCAGTACTTC.

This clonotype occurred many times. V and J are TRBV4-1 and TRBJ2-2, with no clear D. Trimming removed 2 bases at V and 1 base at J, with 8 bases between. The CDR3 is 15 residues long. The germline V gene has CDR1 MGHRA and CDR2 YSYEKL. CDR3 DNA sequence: TGCGCCAGCAGCCAACGCGTCCTGAACACCGGGGAGCTGTTTTTT. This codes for CASSQRVLNTGELFF.

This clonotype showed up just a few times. Here the CDR3 DNA reads TGCAGCGTTGAAGATTTTTTAGATAGAGGGACAGGGTCTAGCACAGATACGCAGTATTTT. This codes for CSVEDFLDRGTGSSTDTQYF. The V gene is TRBV29-1, the J gene TRBJ2-3, with 9 positions matching TRBD1. This CDR3 spans 20 amino acids. From germline, CDR1 is SQVTM and CDR2 ANQGSEA. Trimming at V came to 0 bases and at J to 0 bases, leaving 16 bases not matched to a gene.

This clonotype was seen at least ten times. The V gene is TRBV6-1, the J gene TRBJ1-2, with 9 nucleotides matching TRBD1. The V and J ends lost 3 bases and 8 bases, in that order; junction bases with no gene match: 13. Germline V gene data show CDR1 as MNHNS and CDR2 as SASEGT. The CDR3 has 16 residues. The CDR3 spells CASSDYPTGTGNGYTF. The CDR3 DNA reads TGTGCCAGCAGTGATTATCCGACCGGGACAGGGAACGGCTACACCTTC.

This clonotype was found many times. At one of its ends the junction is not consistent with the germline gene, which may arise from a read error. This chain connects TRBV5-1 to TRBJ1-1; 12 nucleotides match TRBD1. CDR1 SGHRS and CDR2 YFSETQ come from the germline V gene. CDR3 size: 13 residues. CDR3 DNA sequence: TGCGCCAGCAGCTGGGGACAGGGGGCTGAGGCTTTCTTT. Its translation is CASSWGQGAEAFF.

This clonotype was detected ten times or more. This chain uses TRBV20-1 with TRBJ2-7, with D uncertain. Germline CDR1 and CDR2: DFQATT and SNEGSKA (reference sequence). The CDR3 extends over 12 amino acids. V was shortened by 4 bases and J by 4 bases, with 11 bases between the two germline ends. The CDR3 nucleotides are TGCAGTGCTACCGTATTATCTTACGAGCAGTACTTC. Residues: CSATVLSYEQYF.

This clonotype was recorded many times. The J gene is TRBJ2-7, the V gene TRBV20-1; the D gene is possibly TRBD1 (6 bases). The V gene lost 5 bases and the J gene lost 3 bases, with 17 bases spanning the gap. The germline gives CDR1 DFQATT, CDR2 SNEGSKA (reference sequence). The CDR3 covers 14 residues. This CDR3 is CSAAGRGNDYEQYF. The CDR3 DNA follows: TGCAGTGCTGCGGGCAGGGGCAACGACTACGAGCAGTACTTC.

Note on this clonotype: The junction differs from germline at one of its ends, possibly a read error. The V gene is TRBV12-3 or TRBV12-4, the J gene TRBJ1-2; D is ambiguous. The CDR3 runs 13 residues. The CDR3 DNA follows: TGTGCCAGCAGTTTAGCGAATCGAGACATGCGTCACTTC. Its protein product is CASSLANRDMRHF.

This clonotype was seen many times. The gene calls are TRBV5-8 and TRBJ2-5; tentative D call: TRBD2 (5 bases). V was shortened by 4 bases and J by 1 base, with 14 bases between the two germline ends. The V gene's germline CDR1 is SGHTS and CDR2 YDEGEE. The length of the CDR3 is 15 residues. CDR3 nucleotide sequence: TGTGCCAGCAGCCCCAGCGGCGGCAGCCAAGAGACCCAGTACTTC. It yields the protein CASSPSGGSQETQYF.

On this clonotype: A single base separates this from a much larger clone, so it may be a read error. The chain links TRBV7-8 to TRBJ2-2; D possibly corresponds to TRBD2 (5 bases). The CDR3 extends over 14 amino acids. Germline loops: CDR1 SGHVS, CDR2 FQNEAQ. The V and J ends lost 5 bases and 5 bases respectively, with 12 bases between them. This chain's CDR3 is CASSPAVGTGELFF. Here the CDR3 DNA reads TGTGCCAGCAGCCCAGCGGTCGGAACCGGGGAGCTGTTTTTT.

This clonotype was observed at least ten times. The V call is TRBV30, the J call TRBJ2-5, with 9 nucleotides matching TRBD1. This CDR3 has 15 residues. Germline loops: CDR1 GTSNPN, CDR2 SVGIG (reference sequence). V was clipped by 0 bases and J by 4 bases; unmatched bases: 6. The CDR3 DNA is TGTGCCTGGAGTGTAGGGACAGGGAATTCAGAGACCCAGTACTTC. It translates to CAWSVGTGNSETQYF.

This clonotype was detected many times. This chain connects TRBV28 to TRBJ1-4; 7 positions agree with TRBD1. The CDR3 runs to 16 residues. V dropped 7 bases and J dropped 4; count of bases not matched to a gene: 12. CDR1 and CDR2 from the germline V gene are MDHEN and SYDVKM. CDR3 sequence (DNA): TGTGCCAGCACAATGGGGGTCGGGACAGATAATGAAAAACTGTTTTTT. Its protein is CASTMGVGTDNEKLFF.

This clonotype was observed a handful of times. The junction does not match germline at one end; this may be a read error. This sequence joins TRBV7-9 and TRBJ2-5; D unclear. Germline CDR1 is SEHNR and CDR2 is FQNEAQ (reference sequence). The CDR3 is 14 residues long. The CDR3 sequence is CASSILRGKETKYF. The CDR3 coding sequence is TGTGCCAGCAGCATCCTGCGCGGTAAAGAGACCAAGTACTTC.

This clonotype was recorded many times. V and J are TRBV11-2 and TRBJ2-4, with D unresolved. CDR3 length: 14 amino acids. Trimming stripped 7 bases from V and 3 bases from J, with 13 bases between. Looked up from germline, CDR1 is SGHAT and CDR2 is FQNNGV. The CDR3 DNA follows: TGTGCCAGCACCCTAACGGCCCACAAAAACATTCAGTACTTC. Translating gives CASTLTAHKNIQYF.

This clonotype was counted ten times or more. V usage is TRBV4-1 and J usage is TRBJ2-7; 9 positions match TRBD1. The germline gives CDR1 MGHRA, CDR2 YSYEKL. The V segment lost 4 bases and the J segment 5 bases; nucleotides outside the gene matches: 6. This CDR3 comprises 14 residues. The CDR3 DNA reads TGCGCCAGCAGCCCCGGGACAGGGAATAACGAGCAGTACTTC. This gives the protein CASSPGTGNNEQYF.

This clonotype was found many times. CDR3 nucleotide sequence: TGTGCCAGTGGACTAGCGGATTTCTACGAGCAGTACTTC. This codes for CASGLADFYEQYF. This chain joins TRBV2 and TRBJ2-7, with 10 positions matching TRBD2. The CDR3 runs 13 residues. V shed 9 bases and J 3 bases; nucleotides not matched to a gene: 5. The V gene's germline CDR1 is SNHLY and CDR2 FYNNEI.